The clone carrying this T cell receptor (beta chain) was counted only a few times. As yet, its antigen is unknown. This record comes from a study of T cells in tumors after PD-1 blockade. Findings and caveats of the study: Squamous carcinoma: about half of expanded exhausted clones novel, versus roughly 30% of other expanded CD8+ clones. Roughly two fifths of tumor TCR clonotypes were also found in blood.

Before and after PD-1 blockade, biopsies were collected from the same primary tumor site. Genomic DNA template from tumor biopsies or peripheral blood, about 600 ng to 6,500 ng input. This CDR3 spans 16 amino acids. V lost 0 bases to trimming and J lost 4 bases, with 13 bases between them. From germline, CDR1 is LGHDT and CDR2 YNNKEL (reference sequence). The table came from immunoSEQ multiplex PCR; TCRdb's copy has only in-frame clones and leaves some out. This repertoire shows a few thousand clones, 62% found once; its top ten account for about 61%. Sequenced material: tumor tissue, taken after anti-PD-1 treatment. The rearrangement uses TRBV3-1 (or the pseudogene TRBV3-2) and TRBJ2-1, with D uncertain. The TCR originated in a human donor with cutaneous squamous cell carcinoma. CDR3 loop: CASSQEMADFYNEQFF. In DNA form, the CDR3 reads TGTGCCAGCAGCCAAGAGATGGCAGATTTTTACAATGAGCAGTTCTTC.